This TCR beta chain originates from a study of cytomegalovirus exposure and HLA in healthy donors. Whole-study results and caveats: In a later analysis, about 17,000 TCR beta sequences were associated with HLA alleles at 0.05 false discovery rate. Sequences of the TCR beta chain were said to predict the HLA-A and HLA-B alleles of most subjects accurately.

The CDR3 extends over 16 amino acids. With 8 bases clipped from V and 0 bases from J, the junction kept 4 bases outside the gene matches. The germline CDR1 and CDR2 sequences are MDHEN and SYDVKM. PCR amplification relied on 60 Vbeta primers (plus 13 Jbeta primers). Generated by immunoSEQ multiplex PCR, the TCRdb table keeps only in-frame clones and is missing some. The repertoire has about 200,000 clones, around 83% of them found once; the top ten carry about 3%. In the case of this clone: Its antigen is still unknown.

Sequenced sample: PBMCs. This sequence was found in a woman in her thirties or forties in good health and CMV-seronegative. The chain joins TRBV28 to TRBJ2-1, with TRBD2 matching over 13 bases. CDR3 coding DNA: TGTGCCAGCGGACTAGCGGGAGACCGCTCCTACAATGAGCAGTTCTTC. Residues: CASGLAGDRSYNEQFF. Based on the CDR3 plus reference TRBV28 and TRBJ2-1, the full variable domain is DVKVTQSSRYLVKRTGEKVFLECVQDMDHENMFWYRQDPGLGLRLIYFSYDVKMKEKGDIPEGYSVSREKKERFSLILESASTNQTSMYLCASGLAGDRSYNEQFFGPGTRLTVL.